Below, 5 T cell receptor beta chains from the same sample are listed, as sequenced in a study of T cells in Graves' hyperthyroidism and ophthalmopathy. It was RNA transcripts that yielded the amplified TCR beta CDR3 regions. First-round RT-PCR targeting the TCR CDR3 was performed with the HTBI primer set. TCRdb processed the multiplex PCR reads anew with MiXCR; each CDR3 protein has one entry. The sample lists around 440,000 distinct CDR3 sequences, 15% to 18% occurring once. The sample consisted of blood. These receptors originate from a woman between 18 and 29 years old with Graves' hyperthyroidism.

This chain joins TRBV6-9 and TRBJ2-1; tentatively, D is TRBD2 (6 bases). The V gene lost 3 bases and the J gene lost 8 bases, with 26 bases spanning the gap. The CDR3 spans 18 residues. Looked up from germline, CDR1 is MNHGY and CDR2 is SVAAGI. The CDR3 region is CASSYAIRGRPRSHEQFF. CDR3 nucleotide sequence: TGTGCCAGCAGTTACGCAATCCGGGGGAGACCTCGGTCCCATGAGCAGTTCTTC.

This clonotype was detected ten times or more. The rearrangement joins TRBV20-1 to TRBJ1-1; maybe TRBD1 (5 bases). Germline assignment: CDR1 DFQATT and CDR2 SNEGSKA (reference sequence). This CDR3 has 12 residues. CDR3 protein: CSASTGGTEAFF. The CDR3, as DNA: TGCAGCGCCTCGACCGGGGGCACTGAAGCTTTCTTT.

The CDR3 reads CASALSSRPNQPQHF. The CDR3 coding sequence is TGCGCCAGCGCCTTGTCAAGCAGACCCAATCAGCCCCAGCATTTT. The genes are TRBV10-2 and TRBJ1-5; D is unclear. Germline V lookup: CDR1 WSHSY, CDR2 SAAADI. Trimming cost V 8 bases and J 3 bases, with 17 bases left between them. The CDR3 contains 15 residues.

This clonotype was found many times. The chain is built from TRBV28 and TRBJ2-7, with D maybe TRBD2 (5 bases). This CDR3 comprises 16 residues. Trimming cost V 4 bases and J 2 bases, with 18 bases left between them. The germline V gene encodes CDR1 MDHEN and CDR2 SYDVKM. The CDR3 protein is CASSSTNGWKTYEQYF. The CDR3 DNA reads as TGTGCCAGCAGTTCGACTAACGGGTGGAAAACCTACGAGCAGTACTTC.

This clonotype has ten or more counts. J is TRBJ2-5 and V is TRBV7-9, with TRBD2 identical over 12 bases. The germline CDR1 and CDR2 sequences are SEHNR and FQNEAQ (reference sequence). V gave up 5 bases and J gave up 4 bases; unmatched junction bases: 11. The CDR3 has 17 residues. CDR3 loop: CASSATSGLAGSETQYF. In nucleotides, the CDR3 is TGTGCCAGCAGCGCGACCTCGGGACTAGCGGGCTCAGAGACCCAGTACTTC.